This T cell receptor beta chain was profiled in a study of graft-versus-host responses after intestinal transplantation. Across the whole study: Transplantation in recipients was multivisceral, liver-intestinal, or isolated intestinal. Every one of the recipients received anti-thymocyte globulin induction and afterwards took tacrolimus and steroids for about 3 years.

The protocol was immunoSEQ multiplex PCR, while the TCRdb copy is restricted to in-frame clones and leaves out a portion. The table includes about 99,000 clones, roughly 90% detected once. Points on this clone: Its target is unknown.

Study-level results: Early post-transplant HvG declines showed an association with peak circulating GvH clone levels. Recipient marrow contained GvH clones, some of which appeared first in ileum or blood.

The CDR3 loop spans 16 amino acids. V trimming: 4 bases; J trimming: 3 bases; junction bases outside the gene matches: 9. The V gene's germline CDR1 is MGHRA and CDR2 YSYEKL. This TCR derives from a human donor who was the organ donor for an intestinal transplant. The V gene is TRBV4-1, the J gene TRBJ2-7; 10 bases line up with TRBD2. Sample: unstimulated CD8+ T cells sorted from spleen or lymph node cells, taken before transplant. The CDR3 here is CASSRTGLADYYEQYF. The CDR3 DNA follows: TGCGCCAGCAGCCGCACTGGACTAGCGGACTACTACGAGCAGTACTTC.